The 22 T cell receptor beta chains below come from one sample, sequenced in a study of blood T cell repertoires in COVID-19. The repertoire was sequenced with immunoSEQ multiplex PCR; TCRdb's copy has only in-frame clones and lacks some. The data show roughly 52,000 clones, 70% to 90% seen once. Material: peripheral blood. The receptors were sampled from a human donor in a cohort sampled during active COVID-19.

The chain couples TRBV4-2 to TRBJ1-2; perhaps TRBD1 as D (6 bases). The length of the CDR3 is 16 residues. The germline CDR1 and CDR2 sequences are LGHNA and YNFKEQ. V gave up 3 bases and J gave up 8 bases, with 22 bases separating them. The CDR3 sequence is CASSQVPYRVGVGYTF. DNA for the CDR3: TGTGCCAGCAGCCAGGTCCCCTACAGGGTGGGAGTGGGCTACACCTTC.

The chain couples TRBV6-5 to TRBJ1-5; D gene uncertain. The CDR3 runs to 14 residues. Trimming removed 7 bases from V and 9 bases from J, with 19 bases in between. Germline CDR1 MNHEY, CDR2 SVGAGI. CDR3 DNA: TGTGCCAGCACCCTACGACGAGGCGAGCGGCCCCAGCATTTT. This sequence encodes CASTLRRGERPQHF.

The rearrangement links TRBV6-5 to TRBJ2-2, with D possibly matching TRBD2 (7 bases). The CDR3 extends over 15 amino acids. V lost 2 bases to trimming and J lost 4 bases, with 11 bases between them. CDR1 and CDR2 from the germline V gene are MNHEY and SVGAGI. CDR3 DNA: TGTGCCAGCAGTTACCGGGGGGCTCTCACCGGGGAGCTGTTTTTT. Its translation is CASSYRGALTGELFF.

J is TRBJ2-3 and V is TRBV6-4, with TRBD2 identical over 7 bases. The CDR3 covers 15 residues. V lost 3 bases, J lost 2 bases, and 5 bases stayed unmatched. Germline V CDR1 and CDR2: MRHNA, SNTAGT. As DNA, the CDR3 is TGTGCCAGCAGTGAGCGTGGGGGGGTCACAGATACGCAGTATTTT. Its protein is CASSERGGVTDTQYF.

The rearrangement uses TRBV5-1 and TRBJ2-3; 7 bases are a match to TRBD1. Germline values: CDR1 SGHRS, CDR2 YFSETQ. Losses at the gene ends were 6 bases for V and 2 bases for J; bases not matched to a gene: 6. The CDR3 consists of 14 residues. CDR3 nucleotide sequence: TGCGCCAGCACCCGGACAGGCTACACAGATACGCAGTATTTT. Amino acid sequence: CASTRTGYTDTQYF.

This sequence joins TRBV4-1 and TRBJ1-6; TRBD1 is a possible D gene (5 bases). The CDR3 spans 17 residues. V lost 4 bases to trimming and J lost 0 bases, with 13 bases between them. Germline V CDR1 and CDR2: MGHRA, YSYEKL. The DNA of the CDR3 is TGCGCCAGCAGCCTAGCCGGACATAACTCCTATAATTCACCCCTCCACTTT. It translates to CASSLAGHNSYNSPLHF.

The chain joins TRBV12-5 to TRBJ2-3; D is possibly TRBD2 (7 bases). This CDR3 has 15 residues. Germline V gene data show CDR1 as LGHNT and CDR2 as FRNRAP. Trimming took 4 bases from V and 2 from J, leaving 13 bases between them. The CDR3: CASGWGGRDTDTQYF. In DNA, the CDR3 is TGTGCTAGTGGTTGGGGGGGCCGCGACACAGATACGCAGTATTTT.

V and J are TRBV5-4 and TRBJ2-7; D is ambiguous. This CDR3 is 14 amino acids long. The V gene's germline CDR1 is SGHNT and CDR2 YYREEE (reference sequence). Trimming removed 0 bases at V and 3 bases at J, with 10 bases between. CDR3 protein: CASSLANRDYEQYF. CDR3 sequence (DNA): TGTGCCAGCAGCTTGGCAAACAGAGACTACGAGCAGTACTTC.

This clone appeared once. The J gene is TRBJ2-5, the V gene TRBV9; D possibly corresponds to TRBD2 (6 bases). Between the trimmed V and J ends, which lost 2 bases and 2 bases, there was a span of 10 bases. Germline values: CDR1 SGDLS, CDR2 YYNGEE. The CDR3 runs 14 residues. The CDR3 region is CASSVGLAQETQYF. CDR3 nucleotides: TGTGCCAGCAGCGTGGGACTTGCTCAAGAGACCCAGTACTTC. The variable domain in full, completed from reference TRBV9 and TRBJ2-5, reads DSGVTQTPKHLITATGQRVTLRCSPRSGDLSVYWYQQSLDQGLQFLIQYYNGEERAKGNILERFSAQQFPDLHSELNLSSLELGDSALYFCASSVGLAQETQYFGPGTRLLVL.

The chain combines TRBV7-9 with TRBJ1-2; 7 bases map to TRBD1. The CDR3 runs to 16 residues. V gave up 3 bases and J gave up 2 bases; unmatched junction bases: 9. Germline CDR1 reads SEHNR; CDR2 reads FQNEAQ (reference sequence). CDR3 in DNA: TGTGCCAGCAGCTTTAGTTCTGGGACAGCAAACTATGGCTACACCTTC. It translates to CASSFSSGTANYGYTF.

The J gene is TRBJ1-1, the V gene TRBV7-9; weak D call: TRBD1 (6 bases). This CDR3 contains 14 residues. V lost 3 bases to trimming and J lost 1 base, with 9 bases between them. In germline, CDR1 is SEHNR, CDR2 FQNEAQ (reference sequence). The CDR3 protein is CASSFARGNTEAFF. DNA of the CDR3: TGTGCCAGCAGCTTTGCCAGGGGGAACACTGAAGCTTTCTTT.

The chain carries TRBV6-6 and TRBJ2-3; 7 bases are a match to TRBD2. Trimming cost V 8 bases and J 2 bases; bases outside gene matches: 10. The germline V gene has CDR1 MNHNY and CDR2 SVGAGI (reference sequence). The CDR3 sequence is 15 residues long. The CDR3 protein is CASRGDRLYTDTQYF. CDR3 nucleotide sequence: TGTGCCAGCCGGGGGGACCGGCTATACACAGATACGCAGTATTTT.

This clone was found once. The chain recombines TRBV7-2 with TRBJ1-1, with a weak D call TRBD1 (6 bases). The germline V gene has CDR1 SGHTA and CDR2 FQGNSA. V shed 6 bases and J shed 5 bases, with 16 bases lying between them. The CDR3 runs to 14 residues. The CDR3, as DNA: TGTGCCAGCAGTCGAGACAGGAAGGCAACTGAAGCTTTCTTT. This gives the protein CASSRDRKATEAFF.

This clone appeared a few times. The gene calls are TRBV19 and TRBJ2-7; perhaps TRBD2 as D (6 bases). Germline CDR1 reads LNHDA; CDR2 reads SQIVND (reference sequence). This CDR3 has 13 amino acids. The V gene lost 6 bases and the J gene lost 3 bases, with 12 bases spanning the gap. CDR3 region: CASRRGLNYEQYF. The CDR3 nucleotides are TGTGCCAGTAGGAGGGGACTGAACTACGAGCAGTACTTC.

J is TRBJ1-1 and V is TRBV5-5, with D possibly matching TRBD1 (6 bases). The V gene's germline CDR1 is SGHKS and CDR2 YYEKEE (reference sequence). V gave up 3 bases and J gave up 3 bases, with 9 bases separating them. This CDR3 contains 13 residues. The CDR3 spells CASSSRQDTEAFF. Here the CDR3 DNA reads TGTGCCAGCAGCTCCCGACAGGACACTGAAGCTTTCTTT.

V and J are TRBV7-9 and TRBJ2-5, with a possible D match to TRBD2 (6 bases). The CDR3 loop spans 14 amino acids. Germline CDR1 SEHNR, CDR2 FQNEAQ (reference sequence). V lost 3 bases, J lost 2 bases, and 10 bases lay in between. The CDR3 spells CASSFWGDQETQYF. In DNA, the CDR3 is TGTGCCAGCAGCTTTTGGGGGGATCAAGAGACCCAGTACTTC.

V and J are TRBV9 and TRBJ1-2, with D possibly matching TRBD1 (6 bases). CDR1 SGDLS and CDR2 YYNGEE come from the germline V gene. Trimming cost V 2 bases and J 5 bases, with 16 bases left between them. The CDR3 length is 15 residues. DNA for the CDR3: TGTGCCAGCAGCGTCAGGGGAGAGAGGGTTTATGGCTACACCTTC. This translates into CASSVRGERVYGYTF.

J is TRBJ2-2 and V is TRBV7-9, with TRBD1 matching over 7 bases. With 2 bases clipped from V and 3 bases from J, the junction kept 15 bases outside the gene matches. Per the germline V gene, CDR1 is SEHNR and CDR2 is FQNEAQ (reference sequence). This CDR3 region has 19 residues. This CDR3 is CASSLFGERGPSHTGELFF. The CDR3 nucleotides are TGTGCCAGCAGCTTATTTGGCGAAAGGGGGCCCTCACACACCGGGGAGCTGTTTTTT.

This chain joins TRBV10-1 and TRBJ2-7, with 13 bases fitting TRBD2. The CDR3 loop spans 19 amino acids. V shed 6 bases and J 0 bases; nucleotides not matched to a gene: 14. CDR1 and CDR2 (germline): WNHNN, SYGVQD (reference sequence). The DNA of the CDR3 is TGCGCCAGCAGGGATCCCGAGGGGGGACTAGCGGGGCCCTCCTACGAGCAGTACTTC. It encodes CASRDPEGGLAGPSYEQYF.

The chain couples TRBV2 to TRBJ1-1; D remains unclear. The CDR3 totals 14 residues. Germline loops: CDR1 SNHLY, CDR2 FYNNEI. Trimming took 4 bases from V and 4 from J, leaving 13 bases between them. CDR3 bases: TGTGCCAGCAGTGGGACCCTTGCGGGCACTGAAGCTTTCTTT. Protein sequence: CASSGTLAGTEAFF.

This rearrangement joins TRBV15 to TRBJ1-3; D is perhaps TRBD1 (6 bases). This CDR3 contains 12 residues. V lost 5 bases to trimming and J lost 7 bases, with 9 bases between them. The V gene's germline CDR1 is LNHNV and CDR2 YYDKDF (reference sequence). In DNA form, the CDR3 reads TGTGCCACCAGCGTCCAGGGGAACACCATATATTTT. Translating gives CATSVQGNTIYF.

The genes are TRBV12-5 and TRBJ2-4; 8 nucleotides line up with TRBD2. The CDR3 is 16 residues long. Germline loops: CDR1 LGHNT, CDR2 FRNRAP. J lost 0 bases, V lost 5 bases, and 6 bases had no gene match. The DNA for the CDR3 is TGTGCTAGTGGTATCGGGGGGGGAATAGCCAAAAACATTCAGTACTTC. Translated: CASGIGGGIAKNIQYF.